The 20 T cell receptor beta chains given below trace back to one sample, sequenced in a study of blood T cells in healthy people across ages. A second PCR, run for roughly 7 to 12 cycles, used a sample-barcoded 5' primer plus a J-beta primer mix. MiXCR, run by TCRdb on the 5' RACE reads, gives a single entry per CDR3 protein. The sample comprises 1 million to 1.2 million distinct CDR3 sequences, around two fifths of which are singletons, and about an eighth rests with the top ten. Sequenced input: blood. These receptors originate from a man between 18 and 35 years old in good health.

This clonotype appeared a few times. A much larger clone sits a single nucleotide away, making a read error possible. V is TRBV27 and J is TRBJ2-3; D remains unclear. Germline V CDR1 and CDR2: MNHEY, SMNVEV (reference sequence). The CDR3 consists of 14 residues. CDR3 loop: CASSVSAGTDTQYF. The CDR3, as DNA: TGTGCCAGCAGTGTATCGGCAGGCACAGATACGCAGTATTTT.

The chain couples TRBV20-1 to TRBJ1-6, with D possibly matching TRBD1 (6 bases). V shed 5 bases and J shed 10 bases, with 18 bases lying between them. CDR1 is DFQATT and CDR2 is SNEGSKA in the germline V gene (reference sequence). CDR3 size: 14 residues. The CDR3 here is CSAPETGGWSPLHF. The CDR3 DNA sequence: TGCAGTGCTCCCGAGACAGGTGGTTGGTCACCCCTCCACTTT.

The chain couples TRBV6-2 or TRBV6-3 to TRBJ2-4; 11 bases are a match to TRBD2. The CDR3 runs to 17 residues. The V segment lost 7 bases and the J segment 13 bases; nucleotides outside the gene matches: 21. Germline-derived CDR1 and CDR2 are MNHEY and SVGEGT. The CDR3: CASNYPASGRTESKQYF. DNA for the CDR3: TGTGCCAGCAACTACCCGGCTAGCGGGAGGACAGAGAGCAAGCAGTACTTC.

This clonotype was recorded a few times. V usage is TRBV6-1 and J usage is TRBJ1-5, with D tentatively TRBD1 (5 bases). V was trimmed by 2 bases and J by 6 bases, leaving 11 bases between them. The CDR3 length is 14 residues. CDR1 and CDR2 from the germline V gene are MNHNS and SASEGT. CDR3 loop: CASSESGTGQPQHF. CDR3 bases: TGTGCCAGCAGTGAATCGGGTACAGGTCAGCCCCAGCATTTT.

For this clonotype: Relative to the germline gene, one junction end is altered; a read error may explain this. J is TRBJ2-3 and V is TRBV4-3; D gene uncertain. The length of the CDR3 is 17 residues. Per the germline V gene, CDR1 is LGHNA and CDR2 is YSLEER. The CDR3 DNA follows: TGCGCCAGCAGCCAAGATCTTTCGGTTATGGGCACAGATACGCACTATTTT. It encodes CASSQDLSVMGTDTHYF.

Concerning this clonotype itself: The germline gene is not matched at one end of the junction; a read error may be the cause. This chain links TRBV18 with TRBJ1-4; 9 nucleotides line up with TRBD1. The V gene's germline CDR1 is KGHSH and CDR2 LQKENI. This CDR3 spans 15 amino acids. CDR3 region: CARSAQGAPDEKLFF. The CDR3 DNA reads as TGTGCCCGCTCAGCACAGGGGGCGCCGGATGAAAAACTGTTTTTT.

This chain uses TRBV4-1 with TRBJ1-4; D uncertain. This CDR3 has 14 amino acids. Trimming left V 0 bases short and J 7 bases short, with 9 bases between. CDR1 and CDR2 from the germline V gene are MGHRA and YSYEKL. As DNA, the CDR3 is TGCGCCAGCAGCCAAGACGCAAAGGGTGAAAAACTGTTTTTT. Translation gives CASSQDAKGEKLFF.

The CDR3 region is CASSQVPGSVYTF. CDR3 coding DNA: TGCGCCAGCAGCCAAGTTCCGGGCTCTGTCTACACCTTC. V and J are TRBV4-3 and TRBJ1-2; the D is unclear. The germline V and J ends were trimmed by 1 base and 10 bases, with 13 bases remaining between them. Looked up from germline, CDR1 is LGHNA and CDR2 is YSLEER. CDR3 length equals 13 residues.

The CDR3 sequence is CSASDSRPGELFF. The CDR3 DNA is TGCAGTGCTAGTGACAGTCGTCCCGGGGAGCTGTTTTTT. This chain joins TRBV20-1 and TRBJ2-2; the D gene is possibly TRBD1 (5 bases). The CDR3 covers 13 residues. Germline V gene data show CDR1 as DFQATT and CDR2 as SNEGSKA (reference sequence). V was clipped by 3 bases and J by 6 bases, with 11 bases between them.

This chain connects TRBV2 to TRBJ2-7, with a weak D call TRBD2 (5 bases). The CDR3 contains 12 residues. Between the trimmed V and J ends, which lost 6 bases and 2 bases, there was a span of 8 bases. Germline values: CDR1 SNHLY, CDR2 FYNNEI. DNA for the CDR3: TGTGCCAGCAGCGAGGGTACCTACGAGCAGTACTTC. Translated: CASSEGTYEQYF.

The J gene is TRBJ2-5, the V gene TRBV29-1, with 13 bases fitting TRBD2. The DNA end is more similar to TRBJ2-1, so the J call may be wrong. Germline V gene lookup returns CDR1 SQVTM and CDR2 ANQGSEA. The CDR3 has 17 residues. The CDR3 sequence: CSVEGVIGLAGEETQFF. The CDR3 bases are TGCAGCGTTGAAGGCGTAATCGGACTAGCGGGGGAAGAGACCCAGTTCTTC.

The rearrangement links TRBV6-5 to TRBJ1-2; 7 nucleotides line up with TRBD1. Germline V lookup: CDR1 MNHEY, CDR2 SVGAGI. Losses at the gene ends were 5 bases for V and 5 bases for J; bases not matched to a gene: 8. The CDR3 contains 14 residues. Here the CDR3 reads CASSTGDVGYGYTF. The CDR3 DNA is TGTGCCAGCAGTACAGGGGACGTGGGTTATGGCTACACCTTC.

V is TRBV9 and J is TRBJ2-1; D call uncertain. This CDR3 is 12 amino acids long. With 3 bases removed from V and 8 bases from J, the gap between germline ends came to 9 bases. Germline V lookup: CDR1 SGDLS, CDR2 YYNGEE. Written as DNA, the CDR3 is TGTGCCAGCAGCGCGATCACCGATGAGCAGTTCTTC. This gives the protein CASSAITDEQFF.

The chain joins TRBV11-2 to TRBJ2-3; TRBD2 aligns across 8 bases. In germline, CDR1 is SGHAT, CDR2 FQNNGV. Unmatched junction bases numbered 7, after V lost 5 bases and J lost 6 bases. The CDR3 spans 14 residues. CDR3: CASSRTSPEDTQYF. The CDR3 nucleotides read TGTGCCAGCAGCCGGACTAGCCCGGAGGATACGCAGTATTTT.

The chain is built from TRBV7-2 and TRBJ2-3; maybe TRBD2 (5 bases). Trimming left V 2 bases short and J 0 bases short, with 9 bases between. The CDR3 is made up of 15 amino acids. Germline-derived CDR1 and CDR2 are SGHTA and FQGNSA. The CDR3, as DNA: TGTGCCAGCAGCTTAAGGGAGCGAAGCACAGATACGCAGTATTTT. Its protein product is CASSLRERSTDTQYF.

This clonotype was counted only a few times. The chain employs TRBV6-6 and TRBJ1-1, with unresolved D. Germline-derived CDR1 and CDR2 are MNHNY and SVGAGI (reference sequence). This CDR3 is 16 amino acids long. Trimming left V 6 bases short and J 5 bases short, with 22 bases between. The CDR3 nucleotides are TGTGCCAGCAGCCCCAAATCCGGAGTGGGAGGTACTGAAGCTTTCTTT. Translated: CASSPKSGVGGTEAFF.

The V and J genes are TRBV20-1 and TRBJ2-3; D call uncertain. V gave up 5 bases and J gave up 0 bases, with 9 bases separating them. The CDR3 totals 13 residues. The V gene's germline CDR1 is DFQATT and CDR2 SNEGSKA (reference sequence). CDR3 sequence reads: CSAAPPSTDTQYF. CDR3 DNA sequence: TGCAGTGCTGCCCCCCCTAGCACAGATACGCAGTATTTT.

The sample holds many counts of this clonotype. The V gene is TRBV5-5, the J gene TRBJ2-3, with 10 bases identical to TRBD2. The CDR3 contains 16 residues. From germline, CDR1 is SGHKS and CDR2 YYEKEE (reference sequence). Unmatched junction bases numbered 7, after V lost 4 bases and J lost 2 bases. CDR3 DNA: TGTGCCAGCAGCACCTCCGGGACTAGCGACACAGATACGCAGTATTTT. It is translated as CASSTSGTSDTDTQYF.

A few counts support this clonotype. V gene TRBV5-1 combines with J gene TRBJ1-1, with D possibly TRBD1 on 6 matching bases. Trimming left V 1 base short and J 0 bases short, with 13 bases between. The CDR3 has 16 residues. Per germline, CDR1 SGHRS and CDR2 YFSETQ. This chain's CDR3 is CASSLQGSVLNTEAFF. CDR3 bases: TGCGCCAGCAGCTTGCAGGGGTCGGTATTGAACACTGAAGCTTTCTTT.

This clonotype was seen only a few times. J is TRBJ1-1 and V is TRBV4-3, with D perhaps TRBD1 (5 bases). Looked up from germline, CDR1 is LGHNA and CDR2 is YSLEER. The CDR3 contains 18 residues. V was cut by 7 bases and J by 6 bases, with 30 bases left in between. CDR3 sequence: CASTLGTGGSFAFSEAFF. CDR3 bases: TGCGCCAGCACCCTAGGCACCGGGGGGAGTTTTGCATTTTCTGAAGCTTTCTTT.